Presented here are 29 T cell receptor beta chains from one specimen sequenced in a study of patients and donors after allogeneic stem cell transplantation. TCRdb analysed the RT-PCR reads with MiXCR anew, one entry per CDR3 protein. The data hold some 960,000 distinct CDR3 sequences, with about a sixth observed a single time. Sequences were obtained from blood, either unsorted or a sorted T cell fraction (not recorded which). The receptors come from a human donor who was either an allogeneic HSCT recipient or a stem cell or donor lymphocyte infusion donor (not recorded which). It is not recorded whose cells these are; they may come from a transplant donor.

A few counts support this clonotype. V is TRBV7-2 and J is TRBJ1-2; 10 bases align to TRBD1. This CDR3 has 19 residues. From germline, CDR1 is SGHTA and CDR2 FQGNSA. The V segment lost 0 bases and the J segment 3 bases; nucleotides outside the gene matches: 13. The CDR3 DNA is TGTGCCAGCAGCTTAGCGTTCCCCCCGGACAGGGGGTCCGACTATGGCTACACCTTC. It yields the protein CASSLAFPPDRGSDYGYTF.

This chain connects TRBV7-8 to TRBJ2-3, with unresolved D. Germline CDR1 and CDR2: SGHVS and FQNEAQ. V lost 1 base, J lost 1 base, and 9 bases lay in between. The CDR3 has 15 amino acids. CDR3 DNA: TGTGCCAGCAGCTTAGTTGCAGCCCGCACAGATACGCAGTATTTT. Amino acids: CASSLVAARTDTQYF. The complete variable domain, with remaining parts taken from reference TRBV7-8 and TRBJ2-3, reads GAGVSQSPRYKVAKRGQDVALRCDPISGHVSLFWYQQALGQGPEFLTYFQNEAQLDKSGLPSDRFFAERPEGSVSTLKIQRTQQEDSAVYLCASSLVAARTDTQYFGPGTRLTVL.

This clonotype came up a few times. The chain recombines TRBV27 with TRBJ1-1; D gene unclear. Trimming left V 2 bases short and J 1 base short, with 8 bases between. This CDR3 has 14 amino acids. Per germline, CDR1 MNHEY and CDR2 SMNVEV (reference sequence). CDR3 in amino acids: CASSLTTQNTEAFF. In nucleotides, the CDR3 is TGTGCCAGCAGTTTAACCACGCAGAACACTGAAGCTTTCTTT.

This clonotype was seen a handful of times. This chain joins TRBV3-1 and TRBJ2-2; unclear D gene. The CDR3 extends over 19 amino acids. V was shortened by 0 bases and J by 3 bases, with 20 bases between the two germline ends. Germline assignment: CDR1 LGHDT and CDR2 YNNKEL (reference sequence). The DNA for the CDR3 is TGTGCCAGCAGCCAAGATAGCCCGGCGGCACTAAGGGACACCGGGGAGCTGTTTTTT. Its protein product is CASSQDSPAALRDTGELFF.

The chain combines TRBV9 with TRBJ2-7, with no clear D. This CDR3 region has 15 residues. V was cut by 3 bases and J by 0 bases, with 13 bases left in between. Germline V lookup: CDR1 SGDLS, CDR2 YYNGEE. The CDR3 protein is CASSETHYSSYEQYF. The DNA for the CDR3 is TGTGCCAGCAGCGAAACACACTATAGCTCCTACGAGCAGTACTTC.

This clonotype was detected once. The chain joins TRBV2 to TRBJ2-3, with D possibly TRBD2 on 7 matching bases. The CDR3 length is 18 residues. V lost 0 bases to trimming and J lost 0 bases, with 16 bases between them. Germline V CDR1 and CDR2: SNHLY, FYNNEI. CDR3 bases: TGTGCCAGCAGTGAAGCGCGTAGTAGGGGGGGCAGCACAGATACGCAGTATTTT. This encodes CASSEARSRGGSTDTQYF.

This clonotype has more than one count but fewer than ten. The chain joins TRBV10-3 to TRBJ2-6; D not certain. The germline gives CDR1 ENHRY, CDR2 SYGVKD. The length of the CDR3 is 15 residues. CDR3 sequence (DNA): TGTGCGCCCCAACCGAAGAGCTCTGGGGCCAACGTCCTGACTTTC. Its translation is CAPQPKSSGANVLTF.

This clonotype came up once. The CDR3 reads CASSQMAEYPTDTQYF. The DNA of the CDR3 is TGTGCCAGCAGCCAAATGGCGGAGTACCCCACAGATACGCAGTATTTT. J is TRBJ2-3 and V is TRBV7-9; no reliable D call. V shed 5 bases and J shed 2 bases, with 17 bases lying between them. Germline V CDR1 and CDR2: SEHNR, FQNEAQ (reference sequence). The CDR3 covers 16 residues.

The gene calls are TRBV4-2 and TRBJ1-5, with D hard to call. V was shortened by 0 bases and J by 0 bases, with 18 bases between the two germline ends. Germline V CDR1 and CDR2: LGHNA, YNFKEQ. CDR3 length: 19 residues. CDR3 residues: CASSQEGTLSEDSNQPQHF. The CDR3, as DNA: TGTGCCAGCAGCCAAGAGGGAACCTTGTCCGAGGATAGCAATCAGCCCCAGCATTTT.

This clonotype has more than one count but fewer than ten. This rearrangement joins TRBV16 to TRBJ1-1, with D tentatively TRBD1 (5 bases). CDR1 KGHSY and CDR2 FQNENV come from the germline V gene. CDR3 length equals 14 residues. Trimming stripped 2 bases from V and 1 base from J, with 8 bases between. CDR3 nucleotide sequence: TGTGCCAGCAGCCAACCGGGGCAGAACACTGAAGCTTTCTTT. Translation gives CASSQPGQNTEAFF.

In this sample, this clonotype turned up a few times. The chain uses TRBV7-2 and TRBJ1-5; D may be TRBD1 (6 bases). CDR1 is SGHTA, CDR2 FQGNSA, per germline. CDR3 size: 16 residues. V shed 1 base and J shed 1 base, with 11 bases lying between them. As DNA, the CDR3 is TGTGCCAGCAGCTTAGTAGGGGGTGGGAGCAATCAGCCCCAGCATTTT. Translation: CASSLVGGGSNQPQHF.

V is TRBV18 and J is TRBJ2-1; 9 bases fit TRBD2. The junction had 16 bases not matched to a gene; V was cut back by 2 bases and J by 2 bases. The CDR3 covers 20 residues. The germline V gene has CDR1 KGHSH and CDR2 LQKENI. The CDR3 coding sequence is TGTGCCAGCTCACCAGGCCTTGCACCCGTAGCGGGAGCGGCCTACAATGAGCAGTTCTTC. As protein: CASSPGLAPVAGAAYNEQFF.

This clonotype was counted ten times or more. V is TRBV12-3 or TRBV12-4 and J is TRBJ2-7, with D uncertain. CDR3 length: 14 amino acids. V lost 6 bases to trimming and J lost 3 bases, with 15 bases between them. The CDR3 protein is CASSSISLGYEQYF. In nucleotides, the CDR3 is TGTGCCAGCAGCTCAATATCCTTGGGCTACGAGCAGTACTTC.

The rearrangement uses TRBV30 and TRBJ1-1; D call uncertain. V shed 1 base and J shed 4 bases, with 7 bases lying between them. Looked up from germline, CDR1 is GTSNPN and CDR2 is SVGIG (reference sequence). The length of the CDR3 is 12 residues. DNA of the CDR3: TGTGCCTGGAGTGCTCATGGCACTGAAGCTTTCTTT. Amino acids: CAWSAHGTEAFF. Based on the CDR3 plus reference TRBV30 and TRBJ1-1, the full variable domain is SQTIHQWPATLVQPVGSPLSLECTVEGTSNPNLYWYRQAAGRGLQLLFYSVGIGQISSEVPQNLSASRPQDRQFILSSKKLLLSDSGFYLCAWSAHGTEAFFGQGTRLTVV.

The V and J genes are TRBV6-1 and TRBJ2-3; 11 positions agree with TRBD2. The CDR3 extends over 15 amino acids. Germline V gene data show CDR1 as MNHNS and CDR2 as SASEGT. With 6 bases clipped from V and 5 bases from J, the junction kept 7 bases outside the gene matches. The chain's CDR3 is CASRPIAGGVDTQYF. In DNA form, the CDR3 reads TGTGCCAGCAGACCTATAGCGGGAGGGGTAGATACGCAGTATTTT.

This clonotype was found many times. The chain is built from TRBV20-1 and TRBJ2-3; 7 bases align to TRBD1. The J segment lost 2 bases and the V segment lost 7 bases, leaving 9 bases of the junction unmatched. Germline V gene lookup returns CDR1 DFQATT and CDR2 SNEGSKA (reference sequence). This CDR3 has 14 residues. Written as DNA, the CDR3 is TGCAGTGTGATCAGGGGGTTCCACACAGATACGCAGTATTTT. Translated: CSVIRGFHTDTQYF.

In this sample, this clonotype turned up a few times. The chain carries TRBV20-1 and TRBJ1-6; D perhaps matches TRBD1 (6 bases). Trimming removed 4 bases at V and 7 bases at J, with 11 bases between. CDR1 and CDR2 from the germline V gene are DFQATT and SNEGSKA (reference sequence). This CDR3 region has 13 residues. DNA of the CDR3: TGCAGTGCTATGCGGGACACCAATTCACCCCTCCACTTT. Translating gives CSAMRDTNSPLHF.

This clonotype showed up many times. This chain joins TRBV5-6 and TRBJ1-2; D remains ambiguous. The length of the CDR3 is 11 residues. Germline V CDR1 and CDR2: SGHDT, YYEEEE. Trimming removed 2 bases at V and 8 bases at J, with 7 bases between. The CDR3 DNA sequence: TGTGCCAGCAGCTTTTCCGGGGGCTACACCTTC. It is translated as CASSFSGGYTF. The full variable domain, completed using reference TRBV5-6 and TRBJ1-2, is DAGVTQSPTHLIKTRGQQVTLRCSPKSGHDTVSWYQQALGQGPQFIFQYYEEEERQRGNFPDRFSGHQFPNYSSELNVNALLLGDSALYLCASSFSGGYTFGSGTRLTVV.

The chain joins TRBV9 to TRBJ1-3; no definite D call. The CDR3 runs to 17 residues. Germline-derived CDR1 and CDR2 are SGDLS and YYNGEE. The germline V and J ends were trimmed by 0 bases and 0 bases, with 13 bases remaining between them. In DNA form, the CDR3 reads TGTGCCAGCAGCGTAGGTGGGGTCCTCTCCTCTGGAAACACCATATATTTT. Amino acids: CASSVGGVLSSGNTIYF.

The chain couples TRBV12-3 or TRBV12-4 to TRBJ2-2; 8 bases line up with TRBD2. The V gene end was trimmed by 3 bases and the J gene end by 5 bases; junction bases not matched to a gene: 5. The CDR3 is 15 residues long. CDR3 coding DNA: TGTGCCAGCAGTTTCGTAGCGGGGAGAACCGGGGAGCTGTTTTTT. Translating gives CASSFVAGRTGELFF.

The sample holds a few counts of this clonotype. The V and J genes are TRBV27 and TRBJ1-2, with D perhaps matching TRBD1 (5 bases). The V end lost 4 bases, the J end lost 8 bases, and 23 bases lay between the germline ends. Germline-derived CDR1 and CDR2 are MNHEY and SMNVEV (reference sequence). CDR3 length equals 16 residues. The CDR3 loop reads CASSSPERLGRGGYTF. Here the CDR3 DNA reads TGTGCCAGCAGTTCTCCCGAACGTCTAGGGAGGGGCGGCTACACCTTC.

The chain employs TRBV20-1 and TRBJ2-7; no firm D call. This CDR3 is built from 12 residues. With 1 base removed from V and 5 bases from J, the gap between germline ends came to 9 bases. The germline V gene encodes CDR1 DFQATT and CDR2 SNEGSKA (reference sequence). The CDR3 coding sequence is TGCAGTGCTAGAGGCCCCCTCGACGAGCAGTACTTC. It codes for CSARGPLDEQYF.

This sequence joins TRBV12-5 and TRBJ2-2; maybe TRBD2 (6 bases). V was shortened by 6 bases and J by 5 bases, with 10 bases between the two germline ends. The germline CDR1 and CDR2 sequences are LGHNT and FRNRAP. CDR3 length equals 13 residues. The CDR3 bases are TGTGCTAGTGGCAATCTAGCGACCGGGGAGCTGTTTTTT. It translates to CASGNLATGELFF.

The chain combines TRBV6-5 with TRBJ1-1; unclear D gene. Germline-derived CDR1 and CDR2 are MNHEY and SVGAGI. V lost 8 bases and J 13 bases, leaving 14 bases between the germline ends. This CDR3 spans 10 amino acids. CDR3 residues: CASGRPEFFF. DNA for the CDR3: TGTGCCAGCGGCAGGCCAGAATTTTTCTTT.

The chain carries TRBV7-9 and TRBJ2-3; no firm D call. V gave up 3 bases and J gave up 0 bases, with 7 bases separating them. Germline V gives CDR1 SEHNR, CDR2 FQNEAQ (reference sequence). The CDR3 is 14 amino acids. The CDR3 DNA is TGTGCCAGCAGCTTGACGGATAGCACAGATACGCAGTATTTT. This encodes CASSLTDSTDTQYF.

The rearrangement links TRBV5-1 to TRBJ2-7; TRBD1 matches 7 bases. J was trimmed by 2 bases and V by 1 base; bases with no gene match: 6. CDR1 is SGHRS, CDR2 YFSETQ, per germline. This CDR3 has 15 amino acids. The CDR3: CASSLYGDRPYEQYF. The CDR3, as DNA: TGCGCCAGCAGCTTGTACGGGGACAGACCCTACGAGCAGTACTTC.

The V and J genes are TRBV2 and TRBJ2-5; D unresolved. The CDR3 is 12 amino acids. Trimming took off 2 bases at V and 5 bases at J, with 6 bases between the two ends. The germline V gene encodes CDR1 SNHLY and CDR2 FYNNEI. The CDR3 DNA reads as TGTGCCAGCAGTGAAAGTGGTGAGACCCAGTACTTC. Its protein product is CASSESGETQYF.

The chain combines TRBV7-9 with TRBJ2-7, with 8 bases lining up with TRBD2. The CDR3 covers 14 residues. Germline V gene lookup returns CDR1 SEHNR and CDR2 FQNEAQ (reference sequence). V shed 5 bases, J shed 3 bases, and the junction held 6 bases outside the gene matches. The DNA for the CDR3 is TGTGCCAGCAGCGTCTCGGGACTAGTCTACGAGCAGTACTTC. Translation: CASSVSGLVYEQYF.

In this sample, this clonotype turned up many times. The chain recombines TRBV28 with TRBJ2-3, with 9 bases aligning to TRBD2. CDR1 and CDR2 from the germline V gene are MDHEN and SYDVKM. Unmatched junction bases numbered 9, after V lost 5 bases and J lost 6 bases. The CDR3 spans 15 residues. CDR3 loop: CASSERLAAGDTQYF. The CDR3 coding sequence is TGTGCCAGCAGTGAGAGACTAGCGGCGGGGGATACGCAGTATTTT. The whole variable domain, remainder taken from reference TRBV28 and TRBJ2-3, is DVKVTQSSRYLVKRTGEKVFLECVQDMDHENMFWYRQDPGLGLRLIYFSYDVKMKEKGDIPEGYSVSREKKERFSLILESASTNQTSMYLCASSERLAAGDTQYFGPGTRLTVL.